This TCR beta chain was obtained from a study of T cell responses to AZD1222 COVID-19 vaccine. Across the whole study: Timing groups of about 4 and about 12 weeks for second doses were pooled.

TCRdb keeps only in-frame clones here, not all; method: immunoSEQ multiplex PCR. The repertoire has about 120,000 clones, 80% to 90% of them found once; the top ten carry about 1.5%. The germline gives CDR1 SGHTA, CDR2 FQGTGA. Unmatched junction bases numbered 4, after V lost 5 bases and J lost 5 bases. CDR3 length: 13 amino acids. Study-level points and caveats: No day 14 peak samples; only post-peak repertoires were characterized.

With regard to this clone: Its matching antigen is unknown.

This sequence joins TRBV7-3 and TRBJ2-5; 8 bases fit TRBD1. Sequencing was performed on peripheral blood, taken on day 0 of AZD1222 vaccination. This clonotype was obtained from an adult in good health. CDR3 sequence reads: CASSRDRWETQYF. CDR3 DNA sequence: TGTGCCAGCAGCCGGGACAGGTGGGAGACCCAGTACTTC.